Following are 10 T cell receptor beta chains from one sample sequenced in a study of T cells in women clearing cervical HPV infection. The method was immunoSEQ multiplex PCR; TCRdb's version includes in-frame clones alone and lacks a portion of them. The sample features tens of thousands of clones, with 35% to 45% in its top ten. Source material: blood buffy coat. These receptors were collected from a woman between 18 and 69 years old with a cervical HPV16 infection that either progressed to CIN3+ or cleared (not recorded which).

Details on this clone: The CDR3 end lies 3 residues beyond the end of the read and is filled in from the germline J gene. This rearrangement joins TRBV11-1 to TRBJ2-7; 8 positions match TRBD2. With V trimmed by 5 bases and J by 4 bases, 10 bases remained unmatched. The CDR3 has 15 amino acids. Germline values: CDR1 SGHAT, CDR2 FQDESV (reference sequence). CDR3 region: CASSPRTGGWYEQYF. The CDR3 bases that were read are TGTGCCAGCAGCCCCCGTACGGGGGGGTGGTACGAG.

Note on this clone: The read terminates 3 residues ahead of where the CDR3 ends, so the germline J gene completes it. The chain is built from TRBV18 and TRBJ2-3; 14 nucleotides align to TRBD2. Losses at the gene ends were 5 bases for V and 5 bases for J; bases not matched to a gene: 6. CDR1 and CDR2 (germline): KGHSH, LQKENI. The CDR3 extends over 16 amino acids. The CDR3 DNA, read in part, is TGTGCCAGCTCATCGGGACTAGCGGGAGCAGGAGATACG. It encodes CASSSGLAGAGDT. The complete CDR3 reads CASSSGLAGAGDTQYF.

As to this clone: From the germline J gene comes the end of the CDR3, since the read stops 3 residues before it. V gene TRBV7-8 combines with J gene TRBJ2-5; TRBD2 aligns across 11 bases. Germline values: CDR1 SGHVS, CDR2 FQNEAQ. This CDR3 contains 17 residues. After removal of 5 bases from V and 2 bases from J, the junction contained 10 bases not matched to a gene. The covered CDR3 bases are TGTGCCAGCAGCCTCCGAAGACTAGCGGGGCCTCAAGAGACC. Its protein product is CASSLRRLAGPQET. The whole CDR3 region reads CASSLRRLAGPQETQYF.

Comments on this clone: With the read ending 3 residues before the CDR3 end, the germline J gene is used to fill in that end. V is TRBV30 and J is TRBJ2-7; TRBD1 agrees at 9 bases. This CDR3 contains 14 residues. Germline lookup yields CDR1 GTSNPN and CDR2 SVGIG (reference sequence). The junction had 5 bases not matched to a gene; V was cut back by 3 bases and J by 2 bases. CDR3 bases read: TGTGCCTGGAGCGAAGGGACAGGGCCCTACGAG. Amino acid sequence: CAWSEGTGPYE. The full CDR3 protein reads CAWSEGTGPYEQYF.

With respect to this clone: Read data end 3 residues before the CDR3 end; the end is taken from the germline J gene. The V call is TRBV7-3, the J call TRBJ2-1; the match to TRBD2 covers 7 bases. CDR3 length equals 17 residues. CDR1 and CDR2 (germline): SGHTA, FQGTGA. With 1 base clipped from V and 3 bases from J, the junction kept 9 bases outside the gene matches. The CDR3 DNA, read in part, is TGTGCCAGCAGCTTAAAACGGGACGGACTAGACTACAATGAG. Its translation is CASSLKRDGLDYNE. The whole CDR3 is CASSLKRDGLDYNEQFF.

About this clone: Read coverage stops 3 residues before the CDR3 terminus; the germline J gene supplies the remainder. The rearrangement uses TRBV7-9 and TRBJ1-1, with a weak D call TRBD1 (6 bases). Germline values: CDR1 SEHNR, CDR2 FQNEAQ (reference sequence). V lost 5 bases and J lost 3, with 13 bases in between. The CDR3 covers 14 residues. The CDR3 bases that were read are TGTGCCAGCAGCCTCTTGGCAGGGGACACTGAA. Translating gives CASSLLAGDTE. The CDR3 reads in full as CASSLLAGDTEAFF. The full variable domain, with the rest looked up from reference TRBV7-9 and TRBJ1-1, is DTGVSQNPRHKITKRGQNVTFRCDPISEHNRLYWYRQTLGQGPEFLTYFQNEAQLEKSRLLSDRFSAERPKGSFSTLEIQRTEQGDSAMYLCASSLLAGDTEAFFGQGTRLTVV.

On this clone itself: The CDR3 is cut off 3 residues early in the read; its end comes from the germline J gene. The V and J genes are TRBV6-1 and TRBJ1-1; D is possibly TRBD1 (5 bases). Trimming removed 0 bases at V and 3 bases at J, with 17 bases between. CDR1 is MNHNS, CDR2 SASEGT, per germline. The CDR3 extends over 17 amino acids. Partial CDR3 DNA: TGTGCCAGCAGTGAAGCAGTCGGGGGACGGCTTTACACTGAA. This sequence encodes CASSEAVGGRLYTE. The whole CDR3 reads CASSEAVGGRLYTEAFF.

Partial CDR3 DNA: TGTGCCAGTAGTCTACCATCCACTGAA. It is translated as CASSLPSTE. The full CDR3 protein is CASSLPSTEAFF. The chain uses TRBV19 and TRBJ1-1; no reliable D call. The DNA ends 3 residues before the CDR3 does, and the rest of the CDR3 is filled in from the germline J gene. Looked up from germline, CDR1 is LNHDA and CDR2 is SQIVND (reference sequence). The CDR3 has 12 residues. The germline V and J ends were trimmed by 5 bases and 4 bases, with 8 bases remaining between them.

Points on this clone: The CDR3 end lies 3 residues beyond the end of the read and is filled in from the germline J gene. The rearrangement joins TRBV2 to TRBJ1-2, with D tentatively TRBD1 (5 bases). The CDR3 length is 14 residues. From germline, CDR1 is SNHLY and CDR2 FYNNEI. V was cut by 5 bases and J by 3 bases, with 13 bases left in between. The CDR3: CASSKRGMDYGYTF. Partial CDR3 DNA: TGTGCCAGCAGTAAAAGGGGTATGGACTATGGC.

As for this clone: The observed sequence ends 3 residues before the CDR3 terminus, with the missing tail filled in from the germline J gene. The rearrangement links TRBV4-2 to TRBJ2-1; TRBD2 matches at 7 bases. V gave up 3 bases and J gave up 8 bases; unmatched junction bases: 10. The germline gives CDR1 LGHNA, CDR2 YNFKEQ. CDR3 length equals 15 residues. CDR3 bases read: TGTGCCAGCAGCCACTCCGGGACTATCGACCATGAG. Residues: CASSHSGTIDHE. The entire CDR3 reads CASSHSGTIDHEQFF.